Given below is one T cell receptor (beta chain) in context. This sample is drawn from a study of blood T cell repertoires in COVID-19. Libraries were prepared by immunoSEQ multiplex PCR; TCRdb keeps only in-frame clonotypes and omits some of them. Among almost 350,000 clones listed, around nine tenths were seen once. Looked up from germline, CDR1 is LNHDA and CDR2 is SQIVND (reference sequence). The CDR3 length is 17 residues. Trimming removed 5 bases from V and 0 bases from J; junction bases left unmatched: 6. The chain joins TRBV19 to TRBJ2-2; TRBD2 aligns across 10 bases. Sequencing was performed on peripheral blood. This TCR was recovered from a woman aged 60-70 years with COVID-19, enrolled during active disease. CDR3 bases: TGTGCCAGTAGTCCTTTAGCGGGGGGCGCGAACACCGGGGAGCTGTTTTTT. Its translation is CASSPLAGGANTGELFF.